The following is a T cell receptor beta chain sequence with its context. It was with random hexamers that 0.5 to 1 ug RNA was reverse transcribed. Coverage of TCR beta CDR3 amplification by immunoSEQ multiplex PCR extended to 54 Vbeta and 13 Jbeta. Each CDR3 protein is one row after TCRdb ran MiXCR on the immunoSEQ multiplex PCR reads. The table records about 47,000 distinct CDR3 sequences, approximately 92% of them present only once. TEMRA cells were enriched by FACS, while CD8+ and CD4+ T cells were obtained through a negative isolation that was performed magnetically. These data belong to a study of CD8 T cells in Susac syndrome. The CDR3 is made up of 16 amino acids. Trimming stripped 5 bases from V and 4 bases from J, with 18 bases between.

This chain connects TRBV12-3 or TRBV12-4 to TRBJ1-5; D is unresolved. Sequencing was carried out using CD8+ T cells from PBMCs. This sequence was found in a human donor in good health. CDR3 region: CASSPYTRAENQPQHF. The DNA for the CDR3 is TGTGCCAGCAGTCCCTACACGCGGGCGGAAAATCAGCCCCAGCATTTT.